The clone carrying this T cell receptor beta chain is medium-sized. No antigen is known for it. This specimen comes from a study of vaccination and CD4 T cells after COVID-19. Findings and limits, study-wide: Convalescent patients showed a median approximately 83% of reactive clones that were seen only post-vaccination.

Sample treatment: roughly ten-day PBMC culture with coronavirus spike peptide pools or control peptides (ViraFEST assay). Peptide pool stimulation in ViraFEST expanded antigen-specific T cells, whose TCRs were then sequenced. V lost 8 bases and J 2 bases, leaving 8 bases between the germline ends. CDR3 length: 12 amino acids. From germline, CDR1 is SGHTA and CDR2 FQGNSA. Sequencing of the DNA from cultured CD4+ T cells was carried out with the Oncomine TCR Beta short-read assay. Each CDR3 protein is one row after TCRdb ran MiXCR on the PCR reads. Here the sample spans some 8,900 distinct CDR3 sequences, 59% being singletons.

This clonotype was obtained from a human donor who had recovered from COVID-19. V is TRBV7-2 and J is TRBJ2-3; tentatively, D is TRBD1 (5 bases). The sequenced sample was CD4+ T cells from blood, cultured in vitro. The CDR3 protein is CASGAYTDTQYF. The DNA for the CDR3 is TGTGCCAGCGGGGCTTACACAGATACGCAGTATTTT.